These 8 T cell receptor beta chains share one sample of origin, sequenced in a study of cytomegalovirus exposure and HLA in healthy donors. Vbeta (60) and Jbeta (13) primers were used in the PCR. Repertoires were generated with immunoSEQ multiplex PCR, while TCRdb's copy carries only in-frame clones and drops some. The data contain more than 85,000 clones, around 77% of them singletons. The sequenced sample consisted of PBMCs. The receptor set was obtained from a female donor in good health and CMV-seronegative.

The rearrangement joins TRBV30 to TRBJ1-1, with D unclear. V lost 0 bases to trimming and J lost 4 bases, with 12 bases between them. The CDR3 is made up of 14 amino acids. Looked up from germline, CDR1 is GTSNPN and CDR2 is SVGIG (reference sequence). CDR3 protein: CAWSVDARGTEAFF. CDR3 nucleotides: TGTGCCTGGAGTGTCGACGCTCGGGGCACTGAAGCTTTCTTT. Filled out from reference TRBV30 and TRBJ1-1, the complete variable domain reads SQTIHQWPATLVQPVGSPLSLECTVEGTSNPNLYWYRQAAGRGLQLLFYSVGIGQISSEVPQNLSASRPQDRQFILSSKKLLLSDSGFYLCAWSVDARGTEAFFGQGTRLTVV.

The table lists this clone with a few counts. CDR3 sequence (DNA): TGCAGCGTTGAAGGGGCAGAACCGAACACCGGGGAGCTGTTTTTT. Its translation: CSVEGAEPNTGELFF. The V and J genes are TRBV29-1 and TRBJ2-2; unclear D gene. The CDR3 runs 15 residues. Germline CDR1 SQVTM, CDR2 ANQGSEA. Trimming cost V 1 base and J 0 bases, with 9 bases left between them.

This rearrangement joins TRBV7-9 to TRBJ2-5; D is possibly TRBD1 (5 bases). The J call is doubtful: the DNA matches TRBJ2-7 better. This CDR3 has 15 amino acids. Germline-derived CDR1 and CDR2 are SEHNR and FQNEAQ (reference sequence). CDR3 sequence reads: CASSLRADSSYEQYF. In DNA form, the CDR3 reads TGTGCCAGCAGCTTACGGGCTGACAGCTCCTACGAGCAGTACTTC.

Concerning this clone: Other DNA sequences in this sample translate to the same CDR3. The chain recombines TRBV27 with TRBJ1-5, with 7 bases fitting TRBD1. The V and J ends lost 0 bases and 4 bases, in that order; junction bases with no gene match: 3. In germline, CDR1 is MNHEY, CDR2 SMNVEV (reference sequence). CDR3 length: 15 residues. The CDR3 DNA follows: TGTGCCAGCAGTTTATCCGGGACAGATAATCAGCCCCAGCATTTT. Its protein product is CASSLSGTDNQPQHF.

This rearrangement joins TRBV4-2 to TRBJ1-4; 7 positions agree with TRBD1. Per germline, CDR1 LGHNA and CDR2 YNFKEQ. J lost 4 bases, V lost 1 base, and 3 bases had no gene match. CDR3 length equals 15 residues. The DNA of the CDR3 is TGTGCCAGCAGCCAAGGCTGGACAGGTAATGAAAAACTGTTTTTT. Protein sequence: CASSQGWTGNEKLFF.

The CDR3 sequence is CASSVVGGRATGELFF. The CDR3 coding sequence is TGTGCCAGCAGCGTAGTTGGCGGGAGGGCCACCGGGGAGCTGTTTTTT. V is TRBV9 and J is TRBJ2-2; 9 bases agree with TRBD2. Germline CDR1 is SGDLS and CDR2 is YYNGEE. This CDR3 region has 16 residues. Trimming took 0 bases from V and 4 from J; bases not matched to a gene: 4.

The chain recombines TRBV11-1 with TRBJ2-7; the match to TRBD2 covers 9 bases. The CDR3 totals 18 residues. The germline V gene encodes CDR1 SGHAT and CDR2 FQDESV (reference sequence). The J segment lost 2 bases and the V segment lost 1 base, leaving 12 bases of the junction unmatched. CDR3 DNA sequence: TGTGCCAGCAGCTTAGGTCGTTTGGTCCTAGCGGGGACCTACGAGCAGTACTTC. This translates into CASSLGRLVLAGTYEQYF.

In its sample, this clone was seen once. The genes are TRBV29-1 and TRBJ1-3; TRBD1 agrees at 8 bases. CDR1 SQVTM and CDR2 ANQGSEA come from the germline V gene. The V and J ends lost 3 bases and 1 base, in that order; junction bases with no gene match: 8. CDR3 length: 16 amino acids. The CDR3 bases are TGCAGCGTTGACCCAGGACAGGGCGAATCTGGAAACACCATATATTTT. It is translated as CSVDPGQGESGNTIYF.